The rows below give T cell receptor beta chains drawn from one sample of a study of CD8+ T cells in alopecia areata. Generated by immunoSEQ multiplex PCR, the TCRdb table keeps only in-frame clones and is missing some. Of some 170,000 clones in the sample, about 72% were seen once. The sequences come from CD8+ T cells sorted from blood, collected at week 0. Receptor source: a human donor with alopecia areata. CDR3s include the opening cysteine and the closing phenylalanine or tryptophan. The order of the fields is clone size, D gene, V gene, J gene, CDR3 protein, CDR3 DNA. A D gene is named only where the DNA matches it firmly. Where a row states a size, it is once, few, many or the class of an expanded clone; other rows omit it.

clone_size: NA; d_call: NA; v_call: TRBV5-1; j_call: TRBJ2-5; cdr3_aa: CASSDVTVETQYF; cdr3_nt: TGCGCCAGCAGCGACGTGACAGTAGAGACCCAGTACTTC
clone_size: few; d_call: NA; v_call: TRBV7-3; j_call: TRBJ2-2; cdr3_aa: CASSLGTGELFF; cdr3_nt: TGTGCCAGCAGCCTGGGGACCGGGGAGCTGTTTTTT
clone_size: NA; d_call: TRBD1; v_call: TRBV13; j_call: TRBJ1-4; cdr3_aa: CASSSHRGTEKLFF; cdr3_nt: TGTGCCAGCAGTTCACACAGGGGTACTGAAAAACTGTTTTTT
clone_size: NA; d_call: NA; v_call: TRBV2; j_call: TRBJ2-6; cdr3_aa: CASMQTTSSGANVLTF; cdr3_nt: TGTGCCAGCATGCAGACGACCAGCTCTGGGGCCAACGTCCTGACTTTC
clone_size: NA; d_call: NA; v_call: TRBV5-6; j_call: TRBJ2-1; cdr3_aa: CASSLSGSEQFF; cdr3_nt: TGTGCCAGCAGCTTGTCCGGTTCTGAGCAGTTCTTC
clone_size: few; d_call: NA; v_call: TRBV7-9; j_call: TRBJ2-1; cdr3_aa: CASSQKEGNRFEQFF; cdr3_nt: TGTGCCAGCAGCCAAAAGGAGGGGAACCGCTTTGAGCAGTTCTTC
clone_size: NA; d_call: NA; v_call: TRBV2; j_call: TRBJ2-3; cdr3_aa: CASSEVARYSTDTQYF; cdr3_nt: TGTGCCAGCAGTGAAGTCGCTAGGTATAGCACAGATACGCAGTATTTT
clone_size: NA; d_call: TRBD2; v_call: TRBV19; j_call: TRBJ2-5; cdr3_aa: CASSLGAGGRETQYF; cdr3_nt: TGTGCCAGTAGCCTGGGCGCCGGGGGGAGGGAGACCCAGTACTTC
clone_size: NA; d_call: NA; v_call: TRBV2; j_call: TRBJ2-5; cdr3_aa: CARKARVQETQYF; cdr3_nt: TGTGCCAGAAAGGCCAGGGTCCAAGAGACCCAGTACTTC
clone_size: few; d_call: NA; v_call: TRBV30; j_call: TRBJ1-1; cdr3_aa: CAWSTASNTEAFF; cdr3_nt: TGTGCCTGGAGTACTGCCTCAAACACTGAAGCTTTCTTT
clone_size: NA; d_call: NA; v_call: TRBV12-5; j_call: TRBJ2-3; cdr3_aa: CASGSLGGDTQYF; cdr3_nt: TGTGCTAGTGGTTCCCTAGGAGGCGATACGCAGTATTTT
clone_size: NA; d_call: NA; v_call: TRBV27; j_call: TRBJ2-1; cdr3_aa: CASSDRTYSYNEQFF; cdr3_nt: TGTGCCAGCAGTGACCGGACGTACTCCTACAATGAGCAGTTCTTC
clone_size: NA; d_call: NA; v_call: TRBV27; j_call: TRBJ1-2; cdr3_aa: CASSSGNYGYTF; cdr3_nt: TGTGCCAGCAGTTCGGGGAACTATGGCTACACCTTC
clone_size: once; d_call: NA; v_call: TRBV30; j_call: TRBJ2-7; cdr3_aa: CAWSRASYEQYF; cdr3_nt: TGTGCCTGGAGCAGGGCCTCCTACGAGCAGTACTTC
clone_size: NA; d_call: TRBD1; v_call: TRBV6-6; j_call: TRBJ2-7; cdr3_aa: CASGQATYEQYF; cdr3_nt: TGTGCCAGCGGACAGGCAACCTACGAGCAGTACTTC
clone_size: NA; d_call: NA; v_call: TRBV27; j_call: TRBJ2-2; cdr3_aa: CASSFLNTGELFF; cdr3_nt: TGTGCCAGCAGTTTCCTCAACACCGGGGAGCTGTTTTTT
clone_size: NA; d_call: NA; v_call: TRBV7-8; j_call: TRBJ2-6; cdr3_aa: CASSLAFPGANVLTF; cdr3_nt: TGTGCCAGCAGCTTAGCATTCCCTGGGGCCAACGTCCTGACTTTC
clone_size: NA; d_call: TRBD1; v_call: TRBV5-1; j_call: TRBJ2-7; cdr3_aa: CASSLRDRQAYEQYF; cdr3_nt: TGCGCCAGCAGCTTACGGGACAGACAAGCCTACGAGCAGTACTTC
clone_size: NA; d_call: TRBD1; v_call: TRBV7-9; j_call: TRBJ2-7; cdr3_aa: CASSSGQGRNEQYF; cdr3_nt: TGTGCCAGCAGCTCCGGACAGGGAAGAAACGAGCAGTACTTC
clone_size: NA; d_call: NA; v_call: TRBV5-6; j_call: TRBJ2-3; cdr3_aa: CASSLGLGADTQYF; cdr3_nt: TGTGCCAGCAGCTTGGGCCTGGGGGCAGATACGCAGTATTTT
clone_size: NA; d_call: NA; v_call: TRBV27; j_call: TRBJ2-1; cdr3_aa: CASSLSMSSYNEQFF; cdr3_nt: TGTGCCAGCAGTCTGTCTATGAGCTCCTACAATGAGCAGTTCTTC
clone_size: NA; d_call: NA; v_call: TRBV9; j_call: TRBJ1-5; cdr3_aa: CASSVALGQPQHF; cdr3_nt: TGTGCCAGCAGCGTAGCTCTCGGTCAGCCCCAGCATTTT
clone_size: few; d_call: TRBD1; v_call: TRBV2; j_call: TRBJ2-3; cdr3_aa: CASSLRTGSSVDTQYF; cdr3_nt: TGTGCCAGCAGTTTACGGACAGGGAGTAGCGTAGATACGCAGTATTTT
clone_size: NA; d_call: TRBD2; v_call: TRBV7-6; j_call: TRBJ2-5; cdr3_aa: CASSVGTRRETQYF; cdr3_nt: TGTGCCAGCAGCGTCGGGACTAGGAGGGAGACCCAGTACTTC
clone_size: few; d_call: NA; v_call: TRBV6-6; j_call: TRBJ2-3; cdr3_aa: CASSYSRGGRTDTQYF; cdr3_nt: TGTGCCAGCAGTTACTCGAGGGGGGGGCGGACAGATACGCAGTATTTT
clone_size: NA; d_call: NA; v_call: TRBV5-6; j_call: TRBJ1-5; cdr3_aa: CASSFGAQPQHF; cdr3_nt: TGTGCCAGCAGCTTTGGAGCCCAGCCCCAGCATTTT
clone_size: NA; d_call: NA; v_call: TRBV5-1; j_call: TRBJ1-1; cdr3_aa: CASSADTEAFF; cdr3_nt: TGCGCCAGCAGCGCGGACACTGAAGCTTTCTTT
clone_size: NA; d_call: TRBD1; v_call: TRBV13; j_call: TRBJ1-5; cdr3_aa: CASSTGGINQPQHF; cdr3_nt: TGTGCCAGCAGCACAGGGGGCATCAATCAGCCCCAGCATTTT
clone_size: few; d_call: TRBD1; v_call: TRBV4-1; j_call: TRBJ2-7; cdr3_aa: CASSQDTGTGSYEQYF; cdr3_nt: TGCGCCAGCAGCCAAGACACCGGGACAGGGTCATACGAGCAGTACTTC
clone_size: NA; d_call: TRBD1; v_call: TRBV4-2; j_call: TRBJ1-2; cdr3_aa: CASSQDRGQNGYTF; cdr3_nt: TGTGCCAGCAGCCAAGACAGGGGGCAAAATGGCTACACCTTC
clone_size: NA; d_call: NA; v_call: TRBV5-6; j_call: TRBJ1-2; cdr3_aa: CASSSPTTF; cdr3_nt: TGTGCCAGCAGCTCCCCTACTACCTTC
clone_size: few; d_call: NA; v_call: TRBV30; j_call: TRBJ2-7; cdr3_aa: CAWTLNSHEQYF; cdr3_nt: TGTGCCTGGACCCTGAATTCCCACGAGCAGTACTTC
clone_size: once; d_call: TRBD2; v_call: TRBV5-6; j_call: TRBJ2-4; cdr3_aa: CASSTGLAGGKNIQYF; cdr3_nt: TGTGCCAGCAGCACGGGACTAGCGGGGGGAAAAAACATTCAGTACTTC
clone_size: NA; d_call: NA; v_call: TRBV18; j_call: TRBJ1-1; cdr3_aa: CASSLSTTAGLAFF; cdr3_nt: TGTGCCAGCTCACTAAGTACAACAGCAGGGCTGGCTTTCTTT
clone_size: NA; d_call: NA; v_call: TRBV13; j_call: TRBJ2-5; cdr3_aa: CASSLGDQETQYF; cdr3_nt: TGTGCCAGCAGCTTAGGGGACCAAGAGACCCAGTACTTC
clone_size: NA; d_call: NA; v_call: TRBV4-1; j_call: TRBJ1-5; cdr3_aa: CASSHPGAYSNQPQHF; cdr3_nt: TGCGCCAGCAGCCACCCAGGGGCGTACAGCAATCAGCCCCAGCATTTT